The subject of this entry is one T cell receptor (beta chain). The sample belongs to a study of cytomegalovirus exposure and HLA in healthy donors. V trimming: 0 bases; J trimming: 1 base; junction bases outside the gene matches: 8. The CDR3 covers 16 residues. Germline V gene sequence: CDR1 GTSNPN, CDR2 SVGIG (reference sequence). Primers for the PCR totalled 60 Vbeta and 13 Jbeta. Here immunoSEQ multiplex PCR was the method, and the copy in TCRdb shows in-frame clones only, minus some. The table lists about 120,000 clones, over 65% of them singletons. V gene TRBV30 combines with J gene TRBJ1-1, with TRBD1 matching 7 bases. The receptor comes from a young woman in good health and CMV-seronegative. Sequencing was performed on PBMCs. For the CDR3, the DNA is TGTGCCTGGAGTGTCTCGAGGGGGCTGGCGAACACTGAAGCTTTCTTT. As protein: CAWSVSRGLANTEAFF.